A single sample gave rise to the 7 T cell receptor beta chains below, sequenced in a study of Ad26.COV2.S vaccination and SARS-CoV-2 variants. Treatment noted: around 19 received Ad26.COV2.S at low or high dose, single or two shots; about 5 received placebo; per-sample allocation not given. Sampling occurred on day 63 after the first vaccine or placebo injection. Libraries were prepared by immunoSEQ multiplex PCR; TCRdb keeps only in-frame clonotypes and omits some of them. The data contain around 300,000 clones, 75% to 90% of them seen just once; the ten biggest clones take up 5.5%. This specimen was peripheral blood, taken in a trial of Ad26.COV2.S vaccine versus placebo. These TCRs come from a person between 18 and 65 years old who received the Ad26.COV2.S COVID-19 vaccine or a placebo.

The rearrangement joins TRBV6-1 to TRBJ1-4; perhaps TRBD1 as D (5 bases). Germline CDR1 is MNHNS and CDR2 is SASEGT. This CDR3 spans 17 amino acids. V was shortened by 2 bases and J by 7 bases, with 20 bases between the two germline ends. The CDR3: CASSENVDWGLGEKLFF. The CDR3 bases are TGTGCCAGCAGTGAAAATGTGGATTGGGGCCTGGGTGAAAAACTGTTTTTT.

This chain uses TRBV24-1 with TRBJ2-2; tentative D call: TRBD1 (5 bases). The V end lost 3 bases, the J end lost 7 bases, and 11 bases lay between the germline ends. CDR3 length: 14 amino acids. Germline lookup yields CDR1 KGHDR and CDR2 SFDVKD. This CDR3 reads CATSDLGDDGELFF. In DNA form, the CDR3 reads TGTGCCACCAGTGATCTAGGGGATGACGGGGAGCTGTTTTTT.

Comment on this clone: Other nucleotide sequences in the sample specify the same CDR3. This rearrangement joins TRBV18 to TRBJ1-2, with D perhaps matching TRBD1 (5 bases). V dropped 6 bases and J dropped 2 bases, with 10 bases sitting between them. CDR1 and CDR2 (germline): KGHSH, LQKENI. The CDR3 consists of 13 residues. The chain's CDR3 is CASSPGGNYGYTF. Written as DNA, the CDR3 is TGTGCCAGCTCCCCTGGGGGAAACTATGGCTACACCTTC.

In this sample, this clone turned up once. The V gene is TRBV3-1 (or the pseudogene TRBV3-2), the J gene TRBJ1-5; D is undetermined. This CDR3 is built from 15 residues. Trimming removed 3 bases from V and 6 bases from J, with 15 bases in between. Germline V gene data show CDR1 as LGHDT and CDR2 as YNNKEL (reference sequence). The CDR3 nucleotides are TGTGCCAGCAGCCATAAGGGCCTCTGGCCTCAGCCCCAGCATTTT. Encoded protein: CASSHKGLWPQPQHF.

The CDR3 spells CASSLTPTDYYGYTF. In DNA, the CDR3 is TGTGCCAGCAGTCTCACACCTACAGATTATTATGGCTACACCTTC. The chain has TRBV6-5 and TRBJ1-2; D gene unclear. The germline gives CDR1 MNHEY, CDR2 SVGAGI. The CDR3 loop spans 15 amino acids. V was cut by 5 bases and J by 5 bases, with 18 bases left in between.

This chain joins TRBV28 and TRBJ2-7; tentatively, D is TRBD1 (6 bases). This CDR3 region has 13 residues. From germline, CDR1 is MDHEN and CDR2 SYDVKM. The V gene lost 3 bases and the J gene lost 3 bases, with 9 bases spanning the gap. The CDR3: CASSFEGHYEQYV. As DNA, the CDR3 is TGTGCCAGCAGTTTTGAGGGACACTACGAGCAGTACGTC.

The rearrangement uses TRBV6-5 and TRBJ2-7, with D tentatively TRBD2 (7 bases). The CDR3 totals 12 residues. The germline V and J ends were trimmed by 8 bases and 5 bases, with 13 bases remaining between them. CDR1 is MNHEY, CDR2 SVGAGI, per germline. The CDR3, as DNA: TGTGCCAGCTCCAGGGGAGGGAACGAGCAGTACTTC. It translates to CASSRGGNEQYF.